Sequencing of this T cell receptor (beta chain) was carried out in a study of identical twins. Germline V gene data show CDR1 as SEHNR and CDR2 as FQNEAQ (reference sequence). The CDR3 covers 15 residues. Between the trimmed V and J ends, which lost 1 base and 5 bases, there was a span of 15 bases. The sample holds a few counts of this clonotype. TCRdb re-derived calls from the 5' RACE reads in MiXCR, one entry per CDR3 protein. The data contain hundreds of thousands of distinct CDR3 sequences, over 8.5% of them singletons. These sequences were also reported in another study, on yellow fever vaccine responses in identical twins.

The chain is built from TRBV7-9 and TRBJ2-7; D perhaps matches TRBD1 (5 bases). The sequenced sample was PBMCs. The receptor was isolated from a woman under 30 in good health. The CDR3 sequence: CASSLGRQGWDEQYF. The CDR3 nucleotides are TGTGCCAGCAGCTTAGGTCGCCAGGGCTGGGACGAGCAGTACTTC.